Shown below are 26 T cell receptor beta chains from a single sample sequenced in a study of radiation and T cells in renal cell carcinoma. Time point noted: blood 4 weeks post-SBRT, at nephrectomy. Treatment denoted: 15 Gy SBRT to primary tumor, nephrectomy 4 weeks later. Assay: immunoSEQ multiplex PCR; the TCRdb copy retains only in-frame clones and omits some. The sample has 150,000 to 200,000 clones, approximately 90% seen once. The material sequenced was blood, taken from a patient whose treatment included radiotherapy and nephrectomy. Receptors were obtained from a woman between 45 and 65 years old with renal cell carcinoma.

The chain recombines TRBV5-1 with TRBJ1-1; perhaps TRBD1 as D (5 bases). CDR1 is SGHRS and CDR2 is YFSETQ in the germline V gene. The CDR3 has 14 residues. Trimming left V 6 bases short and J 3 bases short, with 15 bases between. CDR3 amino acids: CASTFGEGYTEAFF. In nucleotides, the CDR3 is TGCGCCAGCACCTTTGGGGAGGGGTACACTGAAGCTTTCTTT.

The chain has TRBV1 and TRBJ1-1; the D call of TRBD1 is as the table states it, not checked on the DNA. TRBV1 is recorded as a pseudogene. The CDR3 loop spans 16 amino acids. The CDR3 nucleotides read TGCACCAGCAGCCAAGCCTACAGGGTGGAGGTCACTGAAGCTTTCTTT. Its translation: CTSSQAYRVEVTEAFF.

V gene TRBV6-6 combines with J gene TRBJ1-1, with D maybe TRBD1 (6 bases). From germline, CDR1 is MNHNY and CDR2 SVGAGI (reference sequence). The CDR3 contains 13 residues. The germline V and J ends were trimmed by 2 bases and 7 bases, with 11 bases remaining between them. CDR3 region: CASSYTRQDEAFF. For the CDR3, the DNA is TGTGCCAGCAGTTACACCCGACAGGATGAAGCTTTCTTT.

The rearrangement joins TRBV19 to TRBJ1-4; 7 bases agree with TRBD1. The CDR3 is 16 residues long. Trimming removed 5 bases from V and 4 bases from J; junction bases left unmatched: 10. Germline values: CDR1 LNHDA, CDR2 SQIVND (reference sequence). CDR3 residues: CASSYSPGQNNEKLFF. The DNA of the CDR3 is TGTGCCAGTAGTTACTCACCGGGACAGAATAATGAAAAACTGTTTTTT.

The chain is built from TRBV5-8 and TRBJ2-3; D might be TRBD1 or TRBD2, each matching 5 bases. Trimming took off 0 bases at V and 7 bases at J, with 9 bases between the two ends. There are 13 residues in the CDR3. CDR1 SGHTS and CDR2 YDEGEE come from the germline V gene. The CDR3 DNA sequence: TGTGCCAGCAGCTTGGAGGGGAGAAATACGCAGTATTTT. Protein: CASSLEGRNTQYF.

The rearrangement joins TRBV2 to TRBJ1-4; D gene uncertain. V lost 3 bases to trimming and J lost 8 bases, with 10 bases between them. Germline assignment: CDR1 SNHLY and CDR2 FYNNEI. The CDR3 runs 13 residues. The DNA of the CDR3 is TGTGCCAGCAGTGAGACGGCGGGAGAAAAACTGTTTTTT. The encoded protein is CASSETAGEKLFF.

The J gene is TRBJ2-2, the V gene TRBV5-1; 7 nucleotides match TRBD2. The germline gives CDR1 SGHRS, CDR2 YFSETQ. Losses at the gene ends were 1 base for V and 3 bases for J; bases not matched to a gene: 3. CDR3 length: 15 amino acids. CDR3 protein: CASSLSGVDTGELFF. DNA of the CDR3: TGCGCCAGCAGCTTGAGCGGGGTGGACACCGGGGAGCTGTTTTTT. Together with reference TRBV5-1 and TRBJ2-2, the CDR3 gives the full variable domain: KAGVTQTPRYLIKTRGQQVTLSCSPISGHRSVSWYQQTPGQGLQFLFEYFSETQRNKGNFPGRFSGRQFSNSRSEMNVSTLELGDSALYLCASSLSGVDTGELFFGEGSRLTVL.

The chain uses TRBV20-1 and TRBJ2-1; the D is unclear. This CDR3 has 9 amino acids. The germline V gene has CDR1 DFQATT and CDR2 SNEGSKA (reference sequence). The CDR3 DNA reads TGCAGGGTTGAGAATGAGCAGTTCTTC. It codes for CRVENEQFF.

This clone was seen a single time. This chain joins TRBV5-1 and TRBJ2-1; tentatively, D is TRBD1 or TRBD2 (6 bases each). This CDR3 contains 14 residues. CDR1 is SGHRS, CDR2 YFSETQ, per germline. V lost 0 bases and J lost 6, with 10 bases in between. CDR3 protein: CASSLERGLNEQFF. The CDR3 DNA is TGCGCCAGCAGCTTGGAACGGGGGCTCAATGAGCAGTTCTTC.

V and J are TRBV6-6 and TRBJ2-3, with D tentatively TRBD1 or TRBD2 (5 bases each). Trimming stripped 3 bases from V and 2 bases from J, with 15 bases between. Germline values: CDR1 MNHNY, CDR2 SVGAGI (reference sequence). The CDR3 sequence is 16 residues long. CDR3 DNA: TGTGCCAGCAGTTATACGGGACGTGGGCCCACAGATACGCAGTATTTT. Protein sequence: CASSYTGRGPTDTQYF.

The chain combines TRBV6-5 with TRBJ2-7, with a weak D call TRBD2 (5 bases). CDR3 size: 15 residues. Germline V gene data show CDR1 as MNHEY and CDR2 as SVGAGI. Deletions cut 0 bases from V and 1 base from J, with 10 bases between. For the CDR3, the DNA is TGTGCCAGCAGTTACTCGAGGGTGGGGTCCTACGAGCAGTACTTC. Residues: CASSYSRVGSYEQYF.

This clone has a single count. The genes are TRBV27 and TRBJ1-6; unclear D gene. The ends were cut back, 2 bases at V and 7 bases at J, with 15 bases in the middle. The CDR3 has 16 residues. From germline, CDR1 is MNHEY and CDR2 SMNVEV (reference sequence). This CDR3 is CASSLGGAGINSPLHF. In nucleotides, the CDR3 is TGTGCCAGCAGTTTAGGAGGCGCGGGGATAAATTCACCCCTCCACTTT.

This clone occurred once. The chain uses TRBV7-2 and TRBJ1-3; no clear D gene. The germline CDR1 and CDR2 sequences are SGHTA and FQGNSA. CDR3 size: 15 residues. V was clipped by 1 base and J by 4 bases, with 11 bases between them. The CDR3 nucleotides are TGTGCCAGCAGCTTAGGTGGCGGGGTGGGAAACACCATATATTTT. The encoded protein is CASSLGGGVGNTIYF.

The chain uses TRBV6-5 and TRBJ2-7; tentatively, D is TRBD2 (6 bases). Trimming removed 5 bases from V and 5 bases from J, with 19 bases in between. Germline CDR1 reads MNHEY; CDR2 reads SVGAGI. The CDR3 sequence is 15 residues long. CDR3 amino acids: CASSPPLGGLNEQYF. The DNA for the CDR3 is TGTGCCAGCAGTCCGCCCTTGGGGGGACTCAACGAGCAGTACTTC.

This clone occurred once. The chain carries TRBV11-2 and TRBJ2-7; D remains unclear. The CDR3 loop spans 12 amino acids. V gave up 3 bases and J gave up 5 bases, with 8 bases separating them. Per the germline V gene, CDR1 is SGHAT and CDR2 is FQNNGV. The CDR3 nucleotides are TGTGCCAGCAGCTTCGTGGGCCACGAGCAGTACTTC. This encodes CASSFVGHEQYF. Supplemented by reference TRBV11-2 and TRBJ2-7, the full variable domain reads EAGVAQSPRYKIIEKRQSVAFWCNPISGHATLYWYQQILGQGPKLLIQFQNNGVVDDSQLPKDRFSAERLKGVDSTLKIQPAKLEDSAVYLCASSFVGHEQYFGPGTRLTVT.

A remark on this clone: The same CDR3 can be traced to other DNA sequences in this sample. The chain recombines TRBV7-9 with TRBJ2-7; no definite D call. The V gene's germline CDR1 is SEHNR and CDR2 FQNEAQ (reference sequence). The CDR3 loop spans 13 amino acids. V lost 1 base, J lost 2 bases, and 6 bases lay in between. The CDR3 DNA is TGTGCCAGCAGCTTAGAGGTTCCCTACGAGCAGTACTTC. It encodes CASSLEVPYEQYF.

The chain links TRBV7-9 to TRBJ2-7, with D unclear. V gave up 2 bases and J gave up 3 bases, with 8 bases separating them. The CDR3 consists of 13 residues. Germline assignment: CDR1 SEHNR and CDR2 FQNEAQ (reference sequence). CDR3 nucleotides: TGTGCCAGCAGCTTATTATTTCTCTACGAGCAGTACTTC. Protein sequence: CASSLLFLYEQYF.

This clone has just a few counts. V and J are TRBV25-1 and TRBJ2-5, with unresolved D. From germline, CDR1 is MGHDK and CDR2 SYGVNS. V was cut by 1 base and J by 4 bases, with 1 base left in between. The CDR3 covers 11 residues. CDR3 nucleotide sequence: TGTGCCAGCAGTGAATCAGAGACCCAGTACTTC. Its translation: CASSESETQYF.

This rearrangement joins TRBV19 to TRBJ2-5, with TRBD1 identical over 7 bases. This CDR3 is built from 13 residues. CDR1 LNHDA and CDR2 SQIVND come from the germline V gene (reference sequence). Trimming removed 3 bases from V and 9 bases from J; junction bases left unmatched: 7. The CDR3 DNA follows: TGTGCCAGTAGTATGGGGACAGACTCGTCCCAGTACTTC. Its translation: CASSMGTDSSQYF.

The rearrangement joins TRBV9 to TRBJ2-6; no definite D call. Trimming shortened V by 0 bases and J by 4 bases, and 5 bases separated the two germline ends. This CDR3 is built from 14 residues. Germline CDR1 reads SGDLS; CDR2 reads YYNGEE. This CDR3 is CASSVGPGANVLTF. In nucleotides, the CDR3 is TGTGCCAGCAGCGTAGGGCCGGGGGCCAACGTCCTGACTTTC.

V usage is TRBV2 and J usage is TRBJ1-3; TRBD1 is a possible D gene (6 bases). The CDR3 has 15 amino acids. Trimming pared 5 bases from V and 0 bases from J, leaving 11 bases between. Per germline, CDR1 SNHLY and CDR2 FYNNEI. The CDR3 DNA reads TGTGCCAGCAGTAAAAACAGGGACTCTGGAAACACCATATATTTT. Translation gives CASSKNRDSGNTIYF.

The rearrangement joins TRBV7-9 to TRBJ1-2; no reliable D call. CDR1 SEHNR and CDR2 FQNEAQ come from the germline V gene (reference sequence). The CDR3 contains 13 residues. V shed 3 bases and J shed 2 bases, with 7 bases lying between them. The CDR3, as DNA: TGTGCCAGCAGCTTGCAAGGGAACTATGGCTACACCTTC. Residues: CASSLQGNYGYTF.

The chain employs TRBV5-1 and TRBJ2-1; 8 positions agree with TRBD2. V lost 2 bases and J lost 2; bases outside the gene matches: 6. Germline V gene lookup returns CDR1 SGHRS and CDR2 YFSETQ. The CDR3 contains 16 residues. This chain's CDR3 is CASSFIAGNTYNEQFF. In DNA, the CDR3 is TGCGCCAGCAGCTTCATAGCGGGGAATACCTACAATGAGCAGTTCTTC.

The chain recombines TRBV7-2 with TRBJ1-5; no clear D. The length of the CDR3 is 13 residues. CDR1 is SGHTA, CDR2 FQGNSA, per germline. V lost 5 bases and J 6 bases, leaving 11 bases between the germline ends. As DNA, the CDR3 is TGTGCCAGCAGCCAGGAAGCCGGTCAGCCCCAGCATTTT. Protein sequence: CASSQEAGQPQHF.

The V call is TRBV6-1, the J call TRBJ2-1, with D possibly matching TRBD2 (5 bases). The CDR3 totals 18 residues. Trimming removed 2 bases at V and 4 bases at J, with 21 bases between. The germline V gene encodes CDR1 MNHNS and CDR2 SASEGT. This chain's CDR3 is CASSERRTGFGKYNEQFF. DNA for the CDR3: TGTGCCAGCAGTGAAAGGCGTACGGGGTTCGGCAAGTACAATGAGCAGTTCTTC.

The chain carries TRBV10-3 and TRBJ1-1, with D perhaps matching TRBD1 (6 bases). Trimming took 7 bases from V and 1 from J, leaving 7 bases between them. The CDR3 length is 12 residues. Germline-derived CDR1 and CDR2 are ENHRY and SYGVKD. The DNA of the CDR3 is TGTGCCATCAAGGACAGGAACACTGAAGCTTTCTTT. It encodes CAIKDRNTEAFF.